The T cell receptor beta chain described here comes from a study of blood T cell repertoires in COVID-19. The ends were cut back, 3 bases at V and 2 bases at J, with 8 bases in the middle. The CDR3 spans 14 residues. Germline CDR1 and CDR2: SGHNT and YYREEE (reference sequence). TCRdb's copy holds only in-frame clones and misses some; the assay was immunoSEQ multiplex PCR. The sample yields over 30,000 clones, roughly nine tenths seen once. The sequence derives from a man between 65 and 85 years old with acute or convalescent COVID-19. The sequenced material came from peripheral blood. V usage is TRBV5-4 and J usage is TRBJ2-2; unclear D gene. The CDR3, as DNA: TGTGCCAGCAGCTCCCCGCTAAACACCGGGGAGCTGTTTTTT. This sequence encodes CASSSPLNTGELFF.